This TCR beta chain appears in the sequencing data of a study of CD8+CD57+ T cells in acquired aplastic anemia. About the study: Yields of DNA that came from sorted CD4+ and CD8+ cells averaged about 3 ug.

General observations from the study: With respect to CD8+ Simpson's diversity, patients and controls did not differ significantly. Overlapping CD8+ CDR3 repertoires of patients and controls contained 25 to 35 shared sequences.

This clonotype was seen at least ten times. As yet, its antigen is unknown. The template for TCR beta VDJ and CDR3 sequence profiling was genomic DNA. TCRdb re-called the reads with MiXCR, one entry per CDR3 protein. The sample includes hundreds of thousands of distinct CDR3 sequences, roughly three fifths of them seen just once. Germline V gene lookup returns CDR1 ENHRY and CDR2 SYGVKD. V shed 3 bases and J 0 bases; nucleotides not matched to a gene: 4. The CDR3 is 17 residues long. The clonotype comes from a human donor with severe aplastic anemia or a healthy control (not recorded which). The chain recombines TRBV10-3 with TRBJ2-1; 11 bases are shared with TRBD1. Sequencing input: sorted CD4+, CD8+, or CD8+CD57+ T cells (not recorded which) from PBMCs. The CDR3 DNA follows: TGTGCCATCAGTGACGGGACAGGGGGGGACTCCTACAATGAGCAGTTCTTC. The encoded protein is CAISDGTGGDSYNEQFF.